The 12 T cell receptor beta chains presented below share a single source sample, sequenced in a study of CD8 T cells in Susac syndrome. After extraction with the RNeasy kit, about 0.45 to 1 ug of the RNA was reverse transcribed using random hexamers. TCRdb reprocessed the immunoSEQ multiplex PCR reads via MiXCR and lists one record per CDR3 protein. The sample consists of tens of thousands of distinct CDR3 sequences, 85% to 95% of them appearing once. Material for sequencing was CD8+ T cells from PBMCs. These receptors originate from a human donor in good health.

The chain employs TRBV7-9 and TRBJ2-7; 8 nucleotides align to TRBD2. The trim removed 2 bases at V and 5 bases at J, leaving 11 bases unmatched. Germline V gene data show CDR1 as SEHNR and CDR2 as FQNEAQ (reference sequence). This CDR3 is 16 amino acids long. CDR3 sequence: CASSLPAGGLGDEQYF. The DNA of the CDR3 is TGTGCCAGCAGCTTACCCGCGGGAGGTTTGGGGGACGAGCAGTACTTC.

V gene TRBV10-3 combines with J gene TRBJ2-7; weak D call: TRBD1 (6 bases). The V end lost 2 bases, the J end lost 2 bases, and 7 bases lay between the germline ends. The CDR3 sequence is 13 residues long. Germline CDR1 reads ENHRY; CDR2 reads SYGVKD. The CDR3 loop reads CAISEGQTYEQYF. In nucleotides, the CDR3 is TGTGCCATCAGTGAGGGACAGACCTACGAGCAGTACTTC.

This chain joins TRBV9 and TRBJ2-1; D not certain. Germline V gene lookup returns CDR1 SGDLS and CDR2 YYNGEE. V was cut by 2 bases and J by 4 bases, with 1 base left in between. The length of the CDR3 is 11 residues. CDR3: CASSVYNEQFF. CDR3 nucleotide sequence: TGTGCCAGCAGCGTTTACAATGAGCAGTTCTTC. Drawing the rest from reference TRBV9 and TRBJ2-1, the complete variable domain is DSGVTQTPKHLITATGQRVTLRCSPRSGDLSVYWYQQSLDQGLQFLIQYYNGEERAKGNILERFSAQQFPDLHSELNLSSLELGDSALYFCASSVYNEQFFGPGTRLTVL.

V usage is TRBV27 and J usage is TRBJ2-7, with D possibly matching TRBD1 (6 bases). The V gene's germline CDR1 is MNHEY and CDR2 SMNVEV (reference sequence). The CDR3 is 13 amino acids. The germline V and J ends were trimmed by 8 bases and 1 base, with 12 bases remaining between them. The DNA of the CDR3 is TGTGCCAGCGGGCCTCAGGGGTCCTACGAGCAGTACTTC. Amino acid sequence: CASGPQGSYEQYF.

The CDR3 region is CASSLAGVGYEQYF. The DNA for the CDR3 is TGTGCCAGCAGCTTAGCGGGGGTGGGTTACGAGCAGTACTTC. The chain uses TRBV7-2 and TRBJ2-7; D may match TRBD1 or TRBD2 (5 bases each). V lost 0 bases and J 4 bases, leaving 10 bases between the germline ends. The CDR3 length is 14 residues. Germline V gene lookup returns CDR1 SGHTA and CDR2 FQGNSA.

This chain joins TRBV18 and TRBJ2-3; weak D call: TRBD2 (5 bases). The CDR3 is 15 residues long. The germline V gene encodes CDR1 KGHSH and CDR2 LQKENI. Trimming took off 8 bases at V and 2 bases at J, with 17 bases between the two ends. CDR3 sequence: CASRIGLEITDTQYF. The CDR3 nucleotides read TGTGCCAGCCGGATAGGACTGGAGATCACAGATACGCAGTATTTT.

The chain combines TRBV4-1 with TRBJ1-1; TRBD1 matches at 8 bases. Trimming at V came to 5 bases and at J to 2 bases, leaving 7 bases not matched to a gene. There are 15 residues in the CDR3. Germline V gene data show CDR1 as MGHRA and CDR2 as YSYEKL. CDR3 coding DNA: TGCGCCAGCAGCAATTTACAGGGGGGAAACACTGAAGCTTTCTTT. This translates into CASSNLQGGNTEAFF.

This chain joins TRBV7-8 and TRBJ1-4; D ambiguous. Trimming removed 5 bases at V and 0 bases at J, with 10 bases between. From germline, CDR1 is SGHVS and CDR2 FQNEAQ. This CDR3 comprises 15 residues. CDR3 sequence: CASSLNQPTNEKLFF. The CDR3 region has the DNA TGTGCCAGCAGCCTCAACCAGCCAACTAATGAAAAACTGTTTTTT. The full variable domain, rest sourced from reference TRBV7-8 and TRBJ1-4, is GAGVSQSPRYKVAKRGQDVALRCDPISGHVSLFWYQQALGQGPEFLTYFQNEAQLDKSGLPSDRFFAERPEGSVSTLKIQRTQQEDSAVYLCASSLNQPTNEKLFFGSGTQLSVL.

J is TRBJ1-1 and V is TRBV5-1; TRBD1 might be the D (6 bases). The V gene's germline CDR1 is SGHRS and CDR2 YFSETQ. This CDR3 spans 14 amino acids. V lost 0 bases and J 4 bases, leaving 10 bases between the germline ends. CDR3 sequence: CASSLDRAVTEAFF. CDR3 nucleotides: TGCGCCAGCAGCTTGGACAGGGCGGTCACTGAAGCTTTCTTT.

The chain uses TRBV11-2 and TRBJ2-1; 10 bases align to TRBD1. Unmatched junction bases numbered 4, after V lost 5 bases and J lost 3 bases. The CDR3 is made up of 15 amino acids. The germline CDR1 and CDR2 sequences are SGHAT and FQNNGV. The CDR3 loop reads CASSMTGGDYNEQFF. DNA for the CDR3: TGTGCCAGCAGCATGACAGGGGGCGACTACAATGAGCAGTTCTTC.

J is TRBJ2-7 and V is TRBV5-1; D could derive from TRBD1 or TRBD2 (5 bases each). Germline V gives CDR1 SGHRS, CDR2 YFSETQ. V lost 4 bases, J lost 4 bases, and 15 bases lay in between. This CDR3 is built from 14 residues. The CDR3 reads CASSTGTADYEQYF. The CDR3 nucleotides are TGCGCCAGCAGCACCGGGACGGCCGATTACGAGCAGTACTTC. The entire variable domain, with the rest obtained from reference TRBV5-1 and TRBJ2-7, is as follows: KAGVTQTPRYLIKTRGQQVTLSCSPISGHRSVSWYQQTPGQGLQFLFEYFSETQRNKGNFPGRFSGRQFSNSRSEMNVSTLELGDSALYLCASSTGTADYEQYFGPGTRLTVT.

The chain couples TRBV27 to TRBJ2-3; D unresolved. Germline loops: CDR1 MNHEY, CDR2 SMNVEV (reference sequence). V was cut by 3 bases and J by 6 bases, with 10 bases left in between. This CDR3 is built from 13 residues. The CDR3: CASSFLGPDTQYF. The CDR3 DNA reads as TGTGCCAGCAGTTTTCTAGGGCCCGATACGCAGTATTTT.